The 11 T cell receptor beta chains listed next were all sequenced from one sample in a study of human T cells and chemical hapten exposure. Time point indicated: patch test 1, 2 weeks after DPC sensitization. The sample's treatment: therapeutic diphenylcyclopropenone sensitization with weekly scalp DPC. TCRdb reprocessed the RACE reads via MiXCR and lists one record per CDR3 protein. The profile shows over 65,000 distinct CDR3 sequences, approximately 12% of them singletons. This sample comprised whole blood, obtained in connection with sensitization to the hapten diphenylcyclopropenone (DPC). These receptors all come from a woman between 45 and 65 years old with alopecia areata. Some clones in this sample may be carry-over from other donors' samples.

This clonotype was counted only a few times. The chain carries TRBV3-1 and TRBJ2-4, with D possibly being TRBD1 (5 bases). Per germline, CDR1 LGHDT and CDR2 YNNKEL (reference sequence). The V end lost 2 bases, the J end lost 1 base, and 27 bases lay between the germline ends. The CDR3 extends over 21 amino acids. The DNA for the CDR3 is TGTGCCAGCAGCCAAAGCTTGGGGCAGGGTTATGTAGTTACGGCCAAAAACATTCAGTACTTC. Its protein product is CASSQSLGQGYVVTAKNIQYF.

This clonotype was picked up many times. This CDR3 reads CSGLGQRGYGYTF. CDR3 bases: TGCAGTGGATTGGGGCAACGAGGCTATGGCTACACCTTC. The chain employs TRBV20-1 and TRBJ1-2; tentatively, D is TRBD1 (5 bases). V lost 7 bases to trimming and J lost 4 bases, with 16 bases between them. Germline lookup yields CDR1 DFQATT and CDR2 SNEGSKA (reference sequence). The CDR3 runs to 13 residues.

This clonotype showed up just a few times. V gene TRBV6-5 combines with J gene TRBJ2-7; D possibly uses TRBD1 or TRBD2 (5 bases each). V lost 6 bases and J lost 0, with 6 bases in between. The germline CDR1 and CDR2 sequences are MNHEY and SVGAGI. This CDR3 contains 12 residues. The CDR3 loop is CASRGDSYEQYF. CDR3 in DNA: TGTGCCAGCAGGGGGGACTCCTACGAGCAGTACTTC.

This clonotype occurred a few times. The rearrangement links TRBV18 to TRBJ1-1, with a possible D match to TRBD1 (6 bases). CDR1 and CDR2 (germline): KGHSH, LQKENI. The V end lost 3 bases, the J end lost 5 bases, and 16 bases lay between the germline ends. The CDR3 is 15 residues long. The CDR3 sequence is CASSPDYRQATEAFF. The CDR3, as DNA: TGTGCCAGCTCACCTGATTATAGACAGGCGACTGAAGCTTTCTTT.

This clonotype has a handful of counts. The gene calls are TRBV18 and TRBJ2-7; 7 bases fit TRBD1. CDR1 is KGHSH, CDR2 LQKENI, per germline. V lost 1 base to trimming and J lost 2 bases; unmatched junction nucleotides: 11. The CDR3 is 17 residues long. CDR3 protein: CASSPRMLRQGAYEQYF. Written as DNA, the CDR3 is TGTGCCAGCTCACCACGTATGCTTCGACAGGGAGCCTACGAGCAGTACTTC.

The chain employs TRBV7-2 and TRBJ1-2; D is undetermined. The ends were cut back, 3 bases at V and 6 bases at J, with 17 bases in the middle. The CDR3 has 15 residues. From germline, CDR1 is SGHTA and CDR2 FQGNSA. This CDR3 is CASSLSGGKYNGYTF. CDR3 bases: TGTGCCAGCAGCTTGTCAGGAGGAAAATACAATGGCTACACCTTC.

This clonotype has at least ten counts. V usage is TRBV7-6 and J usage is TRBJ1-2; 11 bases fit TRBD1. Per the germline V gene, CDR1 is SGHVS and CDR2 is FNYEAQ. V dropped 4 bases and J dropped 8; count of bases not matched to a gene: 3. The CDR3 is 13 amino acids. The CDR3 protein is CASSSGTGGGYTF. The CDR3 nucleotides read TGTGCCAGCAGCTCCGGGACAGGGGGAGGCTACACCTTC.

This clonotype was detected many times. V is TRBV20-1 and J is TRBJ2-1; 13 bases align to TRBD2. From germline, CDR1 is DFQATT and CDR2 SNEGSKA (reference sequence). There are 15 residues in the CDR3. V trimming: 5 bases; J trimming: 9 bases; junction bases outside the gene matches: 10. The CDR3 protein is CSASGTSGNQGEQFF. CDR3 coding DNA: TGCAGTGCTTCCGGGACTAGCGGGAATCAGGGTGAGCAGTTCTTC.

This clonotype has a handful of counts. The chain uses TRBV6-5 and TRBJ2-1; D is possibly TRBD1 (5 bases). Germline CDR1 reads MNHEY; CDR2 reads SVGAGI. V was clipped by 0 bases and J by 4 bases, with 13 bases between them. The CDR3 extends over 16 amino acids. The CDR3 loop reads CASSYSNEGVYNEQFF. The DNA of the CDR3 is TGTGCCAGCAGTTACTCAAACGAAGGGGTTTACAATGAGCAGTTCTTC.

A note on this clonotype: A much larger clone lies a single base off, so this may be a read error. Lacking the conserved final phenylalanine or tryptophan, this CDR3 likely reflects a read error. V usage is TRBV30 and J usage is TRBJ1-1; 7 nucleotides align to TRBD1. J was trimmed by 6 bases and V by 1 base; bases with no gene match: 8. Germline V lookup: CDR1 GTSNPN, CDR2 SVGIG (reference sequence). The CDR3 sequence is 14 residues long. The CDR3 sequence: CAWSGDSVFAEAFI. DNA of the CDR3: TGTGCCTGGAGTGGGGACAGTGTCTTCGCTGAAGCTTTCATT.

This clonotype was seen many times. This chain joins TRBV7-3 and TRBJ2-7; the match to TRBD1 covers 8 bases. V lost 2 bases and J lost 1; bases outside the gene matches: 10. Germline values: CDR1 SGHTA, CDR2 FQGTGA. The CDR3 length is 17 residues. The CDR3 region has the DNA TGTGCCAGCAGCTTATCCACAGGGGGGATTAATTCCTACGAGCAGTACTTC. Its protein product is CASSLSTGGINSYEQYF. The whole variable domain, remainder taken from reference TRBV7-3 and TRBJ2-7, is GAGVSQTPSNKVTEKGKYVELRCDPISGHTALYWYRQSLGQGPEFLIYFQGTGAADDSGLPNDRFFAVRPEGSVSTLKIQRTERGDSAVYLCASSLSTGGINSYEQYFGPGTRLTVT.